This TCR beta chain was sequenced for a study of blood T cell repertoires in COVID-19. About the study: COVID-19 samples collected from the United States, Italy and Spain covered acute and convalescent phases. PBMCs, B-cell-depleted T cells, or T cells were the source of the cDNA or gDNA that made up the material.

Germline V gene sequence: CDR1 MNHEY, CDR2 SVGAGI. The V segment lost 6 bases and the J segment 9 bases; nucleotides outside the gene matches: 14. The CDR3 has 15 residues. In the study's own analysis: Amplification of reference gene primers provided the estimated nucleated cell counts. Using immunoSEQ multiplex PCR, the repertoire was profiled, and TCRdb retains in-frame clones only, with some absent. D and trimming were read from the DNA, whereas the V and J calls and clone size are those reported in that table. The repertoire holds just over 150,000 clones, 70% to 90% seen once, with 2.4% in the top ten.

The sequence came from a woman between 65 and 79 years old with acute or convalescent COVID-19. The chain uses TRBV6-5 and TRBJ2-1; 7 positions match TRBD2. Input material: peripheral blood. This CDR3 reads CASSRSGLGPSEQFF. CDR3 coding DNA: TGTGCCAGCAGCCGTAGTGGACTAGGGCCCTCTGAGCAGTTCTTC.